This T cell receptor beta chain was documented in a study of early T cells in non-severe SARS-CoV-2 infection. On the study more broadly: From unsorted whole blood, bulk RNA was sequenced, and the chains remained unpaired.

General study results and limits: The study's VDJdb matching favored anti-spike CD8 responses and missed private and CD4 specificities.

Each single cDNA molecule received a unique molecular identifier. TCRdb recomputed calls from the 5' RACE reads with MiXCR, one row per CDR3 protein. This sample has around 49,000 distinct CDR3 sequences; under 14% occur once, and the top ten carry about a fifth. Germline CDR1 and CDR2: SGHAT and FQDESV (reference sequence). The CDR3 consists of 17 residues. Concerning this clonotype: The antigen is not known. Mismatch with germline at one junction end may stem from a read error.

The material sequenced was whole blood. This rearrangement joins TRBV11-1 to TRBJ1-1; weak D call: TRBD1 (6 bases). This clonotype was sampled from an adult who was a healthcare worker with PCR-confirmed SARS-CoV-2 infection or an uninfected control (not recorded which). CDR3 nucleotide sequence: TGTGGCAGCAAGCTTTTACAGGGAGGGGCGATGAACACTGAAGATTTCTTT. Translated, it gives CGSKLLQGGAMNTEDFF.